The T cell receptor (beta chain) described here comes from a study of cytomegalovirus exposure and HLA in healthy donors. This clone was seen only once. The PCR used 60 Vbeta and 13 Jbeta primers. Repertoires were generated with immunoSEQ multiplex PCR, while TCRdb's copy carries only in-frame clones and drops some. The sample carries more than 200,000 clones, 82% recorded once. CDR3 length: 13 residues. From germline, CDR1 is MNHNS and CDR2 SASEGT. V lost 7 bases to trimming and J lost 5 bases, with 14 bases between them. The chain is built from TRBV6-1 and TRBJ1-2, with a weak D call TRBD1 (6 bases). Sequenced material: PBMCs. This receptor was taken from a man in his forties in good health and CMV-seropositive. The CDR3 loop is CASTRGGLYGYTF. As DNA, the CDR3 is TGTGCCAGCACTCGGGGGGGGCTTTATGGCTACACCTTC.